These 2 T cell receptor beta chains share one sample of origin, sequenced in a study of blood T cell repertoires in COVID-19. The method was immunoSEQ multiplex PCR; TCRdb's version includes in-frame clones alone and lacks a portion of them. Of fewer than 65,000 clones in the sample, more than 90% were seen once. Input material: peripheral blood. The receptors originated from a man between 50 and 59 years old with acute or convalescent COVID-19.

The rearrangement joins TRBV6-5 to TRBJ2-7; 7 bases align to TRBD1. The V segment lost 0 bases and the J segment 3 bases; nucleotides outside the gene matches: 8. This CDR3 is 16 amino acids long. Germline V gene lookup returns CDR1 MNHEY and CDR2 SVGAGI. The CDR3 DNA reads as TGTGCCAGCAGTTACTCGCGGACAGGCGTGAACTACGAGCAGTACTTC. Protein product: CASSYSRTGVNYEQYF.

The V call is TRBV5-1, the J call TRBJ2-7, with D perhaps TRBD2 (6 bases). V gave up 4 bases and J gave up 2 bases, with 13 bases separating them. The germline CDR1 and CDR2 sequences are SGHRS and YFSETQ. The CDR3 length is 14 residues. The CDR3 loop is CASSRVGGTYEQYF. CDR3 coding DNA: TGCGCCAGCAGCAGAGTCGGAGGGACCTACGAGCAGTACTTC.